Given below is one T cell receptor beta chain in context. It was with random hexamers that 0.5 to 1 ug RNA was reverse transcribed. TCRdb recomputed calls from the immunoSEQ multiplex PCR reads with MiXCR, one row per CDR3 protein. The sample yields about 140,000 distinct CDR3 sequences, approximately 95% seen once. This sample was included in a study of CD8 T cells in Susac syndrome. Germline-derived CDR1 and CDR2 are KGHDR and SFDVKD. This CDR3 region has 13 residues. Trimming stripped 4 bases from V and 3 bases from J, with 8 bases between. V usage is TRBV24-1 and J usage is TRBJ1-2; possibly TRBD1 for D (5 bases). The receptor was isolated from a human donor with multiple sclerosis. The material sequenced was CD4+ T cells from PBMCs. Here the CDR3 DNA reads TGTGCCACCAGTGAATCAGGGTACTATGGCTACACCTTC. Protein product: CATSESGYYGYTF.